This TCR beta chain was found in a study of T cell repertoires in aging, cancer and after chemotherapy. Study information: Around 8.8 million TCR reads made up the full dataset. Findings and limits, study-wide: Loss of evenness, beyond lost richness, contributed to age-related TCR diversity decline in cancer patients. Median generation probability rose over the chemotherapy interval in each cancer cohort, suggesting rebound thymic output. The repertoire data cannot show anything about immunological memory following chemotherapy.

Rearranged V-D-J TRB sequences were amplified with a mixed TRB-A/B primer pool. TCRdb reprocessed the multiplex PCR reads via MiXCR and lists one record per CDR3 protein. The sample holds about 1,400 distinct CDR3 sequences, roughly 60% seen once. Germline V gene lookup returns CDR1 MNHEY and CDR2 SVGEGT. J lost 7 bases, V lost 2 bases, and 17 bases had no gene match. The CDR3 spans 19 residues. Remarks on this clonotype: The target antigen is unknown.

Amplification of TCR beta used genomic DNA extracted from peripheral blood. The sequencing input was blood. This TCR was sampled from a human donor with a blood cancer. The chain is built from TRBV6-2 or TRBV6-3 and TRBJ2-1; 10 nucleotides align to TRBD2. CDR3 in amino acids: CASSYVSGKRLAGGNEQFF. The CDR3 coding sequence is TGTGCCAGCAGTTACGTTTCGGGGAAACGACTAGCGGGTGGGAATGAGCAGTTCTTC.